These 30 T cell receptor beta chains share one sample of origin, sequenced in a study of cytomegalovirus exposure and HLA in healthy donors (dated by TCRdb to 2017 to 2019). Libraries were constructed by the immunoSEQ multiplex PCR assay. A mixture of 60 forward primers for TCR Vbeta segments and 13 reverse primers for TCR Jbeta segments was used in the multiplex PCR. In its TCRdb copy, this immuneACCESS table keeps in-frame sequences only and misses some clones. Where compared with another copy, unresolved V genes explain less than half of these, and the others have no known cause. This sample comprises tens of thousands of clones, around 77% of them detected only once. The ten biggest clones cover roughly 22% of the sample. Sequences were obtained from PBMCs. These receptors were taken from a middle-aged woman in good health and CMV-seropositive.

The chain has TRBV28 and TRBJ1-2, with 12 nucleotides matching TRBD1. The junction had 14 bases not matched to a gene; V was cut back by 6 bases and J by 3 bases. CDR1 and CDR2 from the germline V gene are MDHEN and SYDVKM. This CDR3 comprises 18 residues. This CDR3 is CASSTRDRGRSPDYGYTF. DNA of the CDR3: TGTGCCAGCAGCACCCGGGACAGGGGGCGATCACCAGACTATGGCTACACCTTC.

The chain joins TRBV5-1 to TRBJ2-2; 8 nucleotides agree with TRBD1. The CDR3 loop spans 16 amino acids. The V segment lost 0 bases and the J segment 6 bases; nucleotides outside the gene matches: 7. The germline V gene encodes CDR1 SGHRS and CDR2 YFSETQ. The chain's CDR3 is CASSLGTGGNAGELFF. CDR3 bases: TGCGCCAGCAGCTTGGGCACAGGGGGAAACGCCGGGGAGCTGTTTTTT.

The chain employs TRBV13 and TRBJ2-5; 10 bases line up with TRBD2. With V trimmed by 1 base and J by 3 bases, 11 bases remained unmatched. The length of the CDR3 is 18 residues. From germline, CDR1 is PRHDT and CDR2 FYEKMQ (reference sequence). The CDR3 sequence: CASSLDIRSSGGKETQYF. The DNA for the CDR3 is TGTGCCAGCAGCTTAGACATTAGGTCTAGCGGGGGAAAAGAGACCCAGTACTTC.

A remark on this clone: One junction end disagrees with the germline gene, perhaps due to a read error. This chain joins TRBV11-3 and TRBJ2-7; D possibly corresponds to TRBD2 (5 bases). Germline lookup yields CDR1 SGHNT and CDR2 YENEEA. CDR3 length: 14 residues. CDR3 region: CASSLGEGGVPGCF. As DNA, the CDR3 is TGTGCCAGCAGCTTAGGTGAGGGTGGGGTCCCGGGGTGCTTC.

The CDR3, as DNA: TGTGCCAGCGTGGGCACTACTAGTAGCGGCAATGAGCAGTTCTTC. It translates to CASVGTTSSGNEQFF. V and J are TRBV27 and TRBJ2-1; perhaps TRBD2 as D (6 bases). The germline CDR1 and CDR2 sequences are MNHEY and SMNVEV (reference sequence). There are 15 residues in the CDR3. The germline V and J ends were trimmed by 8 bases and 6 bases, with 20 bases remaining between them.

The chain couples TRBV5-4 to TRBJ1-5, with D tentatively TRBD1 (5 bases). CDR1 is SGHNT and CDR2 is YYREEE in the germline V gene (reference sequence). Trimming took 0 bases from V and 3 from J, leaving 7 bases between them. The CDR3 length is 14 residues. The CDR3: CASSLGGDNQPQHF. The CDR3 nucleotides read TGTGCCAGCAGCTTGGGGGGGGACAATCAGCCCCAGCATTTT. The full variable domain, in which reference TRBV5-4 and TRBJ1-5 provide the parts outside the CDR3, is ETGVTQSPTHLIKTRGQQVTLRCSSQSGHNTVSWYQQALGQGPQFIFQYYREEENGRGNFPPRFSGLQFPNYSSELNVNALELDDSALYLCASSLGGDNQPQHFGDGTRLSIL.

This clone was detected only once. The V gene is TRBV5-6, the J gene TRBJ2-2; D is unclear. This CDR3 has 15 amino acids. V lost 2 bases to trimming and J lost 3 bases, with 11 bases between them. The germline V gene has CDR1 SGHDT and CDR2 YYEEEE. CDR3 region: CASSLEESYTGELFF. The CDR3 bases are TGTGCCAGCAGCTTAGAGGAAAGCTACACCGGGGAGCTGTTTTTT. Based on the CDR3 plus reference TRBV5-6 and TRBJ2-2, the full variable domain is DAGVTQSPTHLIKTRGQQVTLRCSPKSGHDTVSWYQQALGQGPQFIFQYYEEEERQRGNFPDRFSGHQFPNYSSELNVNALLLGDSALYLCASSLEESYTGELFFGEGSRLTVL.

This clone showed up just a few times. The chain employs TRBV7-8 and TRBJ2-7; D remains unclear. Trimming stripped 4 bases from V and 0 bases from J, with 4 bases between. This CDR3 is built from 12 residues. CDR1 SGHVS and CDR2 FQNEAQ come from the germline V gene. CDR3 nucleotide sequence: TGTGCCAGCAGCTCCAACTCCTACGAGCAGTACTTC. Translated, it gives CASSSNSYEQYF.

The gene calls are TRBV5-1 and TRBJ2-5, with 9 bases matching TRBD1. Losses at the gene ends were 4 bases for V and 0 bases for J; bases not matched to a gene: 13. The CDR3 length is 18 residues. Per germline, CDR1 SGHRS and CDR2 YFSETQ. CDR3 DNA: TGCGCCAGCAGCCCGGGACAGGGAGGGGGGAAGTACCAAGAGACCCAGTACTTC. Translation gives CASSPGQGGGKYQETQYF.

CDR3 DNA sequence: TGTGCCAGCAGCTTAGGACAGGGGAACGAGCAGTACTTC. It encodes CASSLGQGNEQYF. The V call is TRBV11-3, the J call TRBJ2-7; 8 positions match TRBD1. Trimming at V came to 1 base and at J to 5 bases, leaving 1 base not matched to a gene. Germline V gives CDR1 SGHNT, CDR2 YENEEA. The CDR3 runs to 13 residues.

This rearrangement joins TRBV4-1 to TRBJ2-7; 7 bases line up with TRBD1. J lost 2 bases, V lost 1 base, and 5 bases had no gene match. Germline values: CDR1 MGHRA, CDR2 YSYEKL. The CDR3 contains 15 residues. The CDR3 is CASSQGDSTPYEQYF. In DNA, the CDR3 is TGCGCCAGCAGCCAAGGGGACAGTACCCCCTACGAGCAGTACTTC.

The J gene is TRBJ1-6, the V gene TRBV2; 7 nucleotides agree with TRBD1. The germline gives CDR1 SNHLY, CDR2 FYNNEI. CDR3 length: 15 amino acids. The ends lost 6 bases at V and 8 bases at J; junction bases unmatched: 10. This CDR3 is CASSIKGAQDSPLHF. Here the CDR3 DNA reads TGTGCCAGCAGCATAAAGGGGGCGCAGGATTCACCCCTCCACTTT.

The chain carries TRBV20-1 and TRBJ1-1, with 7 nucleotides matching TRBD1. The CDR3 is 11 amino acids. The junction had 5 bases not matched to a gene; V was cut back by 5 bases and J by 8 bases. In germline, CDR1 is DFQATT, CDR2 SNEGSKA (reference sequence). This CDR3 is CSADRALEAFF. In DNA form, the CDR3 reads TGCAGTGCTGACAGGGCCCTCGAAGCTTTCTTT.

This chain links TRBV29-1 with TRBJ2-3, with TRBD2 identical over 11 bases. J lost 6 bases, V lost 1 base, and 3 bases had no gene match. Germline V gene sequence: CDR1 SQVTM, CDR2 ANQGSEA. This CDR3 has 14 amino acids. The CDR3 here is CSVEGLAGSDTQYF. CDR3 nucleotides: TGCAGCGTTGAAGGACTAGCGGGGTCGGATACGCAGTATTTT.

The genes are TRBV6-1 and TRBJ1-2; tentatively, D is TRBD1 (5 bases). The CDR3 covers 13 residues. V lost 2 bases and J 6 bases, leaving 10 bases between the germline ends. From germline, CDR1 is MNHNS and CDR2 SASEGT. CDR3 loop: CASSESGNHGYTF. The CDR3 nucleotides are TGTGCCAGCAGTGAATCAGGGAATCATGGCTACACCTTC.

This chain joins TRBV27 and TRBJ1-2; TRBD1 might be the D (5 bases). There are 15 residues in the CDR3. CDR1 and CDR2 from the germline V gene are MNHEY and SMNVEV (reference sequence). Trimming left V 6 bases short and J 0 bases short, with 14 bases between. In nucleotides, the CDR3 is TGTGCCAGCAGCCCTGATGGACATTCTAACTATGGCTACACCTTC. Protein sequence: CASSPDGHSNYGYTF.

The chain has TRBV5-4 and TRBJ2-7, with a weak D call TRBD2 (5 bases). The CDR3 is made up of 15 amino acids. V lost 4 bases to trimming and J lost 3 bases, with 17 bases between them. Germline V lookup: CDR1 SGHNT, CDR2 YYREEE (reference sequence). CDR3 amino acids: CASSPGSLALYEQYF. The CDR3 nucleotides are TGTGCCAGCAGCCCCGGCTCGTTAGCGCTCTACGAGCAGTACTTC.

This chain uses TRBV4-2 with TRBJ1-3, with 8 bases identical to TRBD1. CDR1 is LGHNA and CDR2 is YNFKEQ in the germline V gene. This CDR3 has 21 amino acids. With 0 bases clipped from V and 0 bases from J, the junction kept 16 bases outside the gene matches. This CDR3 reads CASSQESAGGGRISSGNTIYF. CDR3 in DNA: TGTGCCAGCAGCCAAGAGTCGGCAGGGGGCGGTCGTATTTCCTCTGGAAACACCATATATTTT.

The V call is TRBV6-5, the J call TRBJ2-7; D gene ambiguous. The V end lost 5 bases, the J end lost 5 bases, and 13 bases lay between the germline ends. CDR1 and CDR2 from the germline V gene are MNHEY and SVGAGI. This CDR3 comprises 13 residues. DNA for the CDR3: TGTGCCAGCAGTGACAACTTACAGCACGAGCAGTACTTC. This gives the protein CASSDNLQHEQYF.

The DNA for the CDR3 is TGTGCCTGGAACAAACAGGGGTTTAGAAGTCAGCCCCAGCATTTT. It yields the protein CAWNKQGFRSQPQHF. This chain links TRBV30 with TRBJ1-5; 7 nucleotides line up with TRBD1. Per germline, CDR1 GTSNPN and CDR2 SVGIG (reference sequence). V was clipped by 4 bases and J by 6 bases; unmatched bases: 12. This CDR3 contains 15 residues.

This chain connects TRBV5-1 to TRBJ2-7; 16 bases are shared with TRBD2. This CDR3 has 19 residues. The V and J ends lost 3 bases and 4 bases, in that order; junction bases with no gene match: 13. CDR1 and CDR2 (germline): SGHRS, YFSETQ. The CDR3 DNA follows: TGCGCCAGCAGCTCCCTGATGGGACTAGCGGGAGGGCCGGAATACGAGCAGTACTTC. This gives the protein CASSSLMGLAGGPEYEQYF.

The CDR3 sequence is CASSREGGPQPQHF. The CDR3 DNA sequence: TGTGCCAGCAGCCGAGAAGGGGGCCCTCAGCCCCAGCATTTT. The chain carries TRBV7-9 and TRBJ1-5, with 7 bases that match TRBD1. The CDR3 is made up of 14 amino acids. The germline CDR1 and CDR2 sequences are SEHNR and FQNEAQ (reference sequence). The V gene end was trimmed by 5 bases and the J gene end by 6 bases; junction bases not matched to a gene: 7.

This clone was picked up a small number of times. V and J are TRBV6-5 and TRBJ1-2; 10 bases agree with TRBD1. The CDR3 spans 15 residues. The germline CDR1 and CDR2 sequences are MNHEY and SVGAGI. Trimming at V came to 0 bases and at J to 6 bases, leaving 4 bases not matched to a gene. The CDR3 sequence: CASSYSGQGQNGYTF. The DNA for the CDR3 is TGTGCCAGCAGTTACTCGGGACAGGGGCAAAATGGCTACACCTTC.

This clone has more than one count but fewer than ten. A read error is the likely source, as a far larger clone sits one nucleotide away. The gene calls are TRBV6-5 and TRBJ1-2; perhaps TRBD1 as D (5 bases). The germline V gene encodes CDR1 MNHEY and CDR2 SVGAGI. The CDR3 sequence is 13 residues long. CDR3 amino acids: CARSYSIQGGYTF. CDR3 DNA: TGTGCCCGCAGTTACTCGATCCAGGGTGGCTACACCTTC.

The chain combines TRBV4-1 with TRBJ1-1; weak D call: TRBD1 (5 bases). The CDR3 contains 15 residues. CDR1 is MGHRA, CDR2 YSYEKL, per germline. V was clipped by 3 bases and J by 5 bases, with 16 bases between them. CDR3 amino acids: CASSQGPQARTEAFF. In DNA form, the CDR3 reads TGCGCCAGCAGCCAGGGCCCACAGGCTCGTACTGAAGCTTTCTTT.

The chain recombines TRBV18 with TRBJ2-2, with D tentatively TRBD1 (5 bases). The germline CDR1 and CDR2 sequences are KGHSH and LQKENI. The CDR3 is 12 residues long. V was clipped by 4 bases and J by 7 bases, with 7 bases between them. CDR3 protein: CASSRTGGELFF. CDR3 in DNA: TGTGCCAGCTCACGAACAGGCGGGGAGCTGTTTTTT.

The chain carries TRBV6-1 and TRBJ2-5; perhaps TRBD2 as D (6 bases). Germline lookup yields CDR1 MNHNS and CDR2 SASEGT. Between the trimmed V and J ends, which lost 5 bases and 5 bases, there was a span of 15 bases. The CDR3 is made up of 14 amino acids. CDR3 nucleotides: TGTGCCAGCAGTCGACAGCTTGCGGGGGAGACCCAGTACTTC. The encoded protein is CASSRQLAGETQYF.

CDR3 bases: TGTGCCAGCAACAAACTACAGGGGGCTGGGGAGCAGTACTTC. Translated, it gives CASNKLQGAGEQYF. This chain connects TRBV6-5 to TRBJ2-7, with 9 positions matching TRBD1. The CDR3 consists of 14 residues. Germline V gene sequence: CDR1 MNHEY, CDR2 SVGAGI. The J segment lost 7 bases and the V segment lost 7 bases, leaving 11 bases of the junction unmatched.

This sequence joins TRBV19 and TRBJ1-1; D remains unclear. Trimming took off 4 bases at V and 2 bases at J, with 14 bases between the two ends. CDR3 length equals 15 residues. Germline V CDR1 and CDR2: LNHDA, SQIVND (reference sequence). CDR3 DNA: TGTGCCAGTAGTAATGGAGAACTTTTAAACACTGAAGCTTTCTTT. It encodes CASSNGELLNTEAFF.

The chain uses TRBV30 and TRBJ1-5; weak D call: TRBD1 (5 bases). The germline CDR1 and CDR2 sequences are GTSNPN and SVGIG (reference sequence). The CDR3 sequence is 13 residues long. Deletions cut 1 base from V and 4 bases from J, with 8 bases between. The CDR3 DNA is TGTGCCTGGAGTGGGGGGGAGAATCAGCCCCAGCATTTT. Translated, it gives CAWSGGENQPQHF.